The T cell receptor (beta chain) described here comes from a study of blood T cell repertoires in COVID-19 (dated by TCRdb to the early 2020s). General notes on the study: Samples covering the acute and convalescent phases of COVID-19 were provided by collaborators in the United States, Italy and Spain. Samples came from the ongoing ImmuneRACE study (first 160 participants) plus 1,254 subjects from 6 global collaborators. Nearly every sample came with metadata listing a de-identified subject ID, COVID-19 status, age in years and sex. The material from the prospective study consisted of cDNA or gDNA derived from T cells, B-cell-depleted T cells, or PBMCs. Where HLA class I and class II types were available, the types were taken from metadata supplied by the sample provider, not from assay-based typing. The repertoires were released in a freely available public database intended as a resource for research on the immune response to SARS-CoV-2. Deeply sampled blood TCRbeta repertoires from subjects exposed to, actively infected with, or recovered from COVID-19 were included in the dataset.

Results and caveats for the whole study, not just this receptor: The amount of clinical and demographic metadata varied by source and participant and was provided uncurated.

The collaborating institutions used their own protocols to collect whole blood in K2EDTA tubes. Collaborator samples were shipped for TCRbeta analysis as frozen whole blood, isolated PBMCs, or DNA extracted from either sample type. The immunoSEQ Assay, a bias-controlled multiplex PCR, was used to amplify TCRbeta CDR3 regions from genomic DNA. The authors processed their data as follows. The number of nucleated cells in each sample was estimated by amplification of reference gene primers within the assay. To quantify the absolute abundance of each unique TCRbeta CDR3 rearrangement, sequence reads were collapsed and filtered. Productive Simpson clonality was computed per sample as the square root of Simpson's diversity index over productive rearrangements. TCRdb retrieved this table from immuneACCESS and kept in-frame rearrangements only. Not all clones are present; in checked studies, unresolved V genes account for under half, and no reason is known for the remainder. The V and J calls and clone size come from that table; D and trimming were worked out from the DNA. Counted in this sample were tens of thousands of clones; approximately 80% of them appeared once. Together, the top ten hold around 10% of the sample.

A note on this clone: The clone's antigen remains unknown. No much larger clone exists at a distance of one base, and base qualities are not known.

The clonotype comes from a man in his sixties or seventies with acute or convalescent COVID-19. The specimen was peripheral blood.

The DNA sequence is TGCGCCAGCAGCTTGGCCGGACTAGCTAGTGAGCAGTTCTTC. This translates into CASSLAGLASEQFF. The chain is made from TRBV5-1 and TRBJ2-1; 8 bases in the junction line up with TRBD2. The CDR3 goes from the cysteine to the phenylalanine over 14 residues. Only the CDR3 region is kept as DNA, spanning 42 bases read in frame from base 1. From V the trimming removes 0 bases and from J it removes 9 bases, while the gene matches leave 5 bases of the junction unaccounted for. The CDR1 and CDR2 encoded by the germline V gene are SGHRS and YFSETQ.